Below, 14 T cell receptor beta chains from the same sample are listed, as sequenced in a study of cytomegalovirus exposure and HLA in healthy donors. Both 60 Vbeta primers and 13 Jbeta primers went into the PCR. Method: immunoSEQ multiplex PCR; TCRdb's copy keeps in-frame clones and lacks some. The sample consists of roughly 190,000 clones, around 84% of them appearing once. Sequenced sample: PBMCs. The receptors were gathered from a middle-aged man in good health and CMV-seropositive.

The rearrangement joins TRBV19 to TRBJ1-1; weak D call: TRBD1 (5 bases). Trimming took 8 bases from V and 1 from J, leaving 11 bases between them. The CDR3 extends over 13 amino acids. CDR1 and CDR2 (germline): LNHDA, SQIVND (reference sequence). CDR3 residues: CASGSRENTEAFF. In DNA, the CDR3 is TGTGCCAGTGGATCCAGGGAGAACACTGAAGCTTTCTTT.

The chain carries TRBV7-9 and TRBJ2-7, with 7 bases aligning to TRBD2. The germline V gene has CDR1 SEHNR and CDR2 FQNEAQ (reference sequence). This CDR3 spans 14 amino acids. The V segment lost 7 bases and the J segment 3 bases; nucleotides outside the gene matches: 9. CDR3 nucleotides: TGTGCCAGCACCCTGGGGAGCGGGGTCTACGAGCAGTACTTC. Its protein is CASTLGSGVYEQYF.

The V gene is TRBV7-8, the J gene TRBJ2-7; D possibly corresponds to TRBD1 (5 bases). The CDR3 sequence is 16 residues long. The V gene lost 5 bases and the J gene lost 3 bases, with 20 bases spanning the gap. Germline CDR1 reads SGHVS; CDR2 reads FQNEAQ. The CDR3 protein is CASSPLYARVLYEQYF. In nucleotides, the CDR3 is TGTGCCAGCAGCCCGCTCTATGCCAGGGTACTCTACGAGCAGTACTTC.

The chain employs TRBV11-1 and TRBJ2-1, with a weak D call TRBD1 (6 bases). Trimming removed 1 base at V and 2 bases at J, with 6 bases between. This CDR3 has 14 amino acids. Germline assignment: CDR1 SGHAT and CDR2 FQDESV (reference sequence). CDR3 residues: CASSLEGAYNEQFF. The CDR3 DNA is TGTGCCAGCAGCTTAGAGGGGGCCTACAATGAGCAGTTCTTC. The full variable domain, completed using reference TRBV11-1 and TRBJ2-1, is EAEVAQSPRYKITEKSQAVAFWCDPISGHATLYWYRQILGQGPELLVQFQDESVVDDSQLPKDRFSAERLKGVDSTLKIQPAELGDSAMYLCASSLEGAYNEQFFGPGTRLTVL.

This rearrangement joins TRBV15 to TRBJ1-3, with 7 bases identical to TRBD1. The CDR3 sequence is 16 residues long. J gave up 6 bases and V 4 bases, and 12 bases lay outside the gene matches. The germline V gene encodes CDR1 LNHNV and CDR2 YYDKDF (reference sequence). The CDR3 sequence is CATSKPNRGLLNTIYF. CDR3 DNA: TGTGCCACCAGCAAGCCCAACAGGGGTCTGCTAAACACCATATATTTT.

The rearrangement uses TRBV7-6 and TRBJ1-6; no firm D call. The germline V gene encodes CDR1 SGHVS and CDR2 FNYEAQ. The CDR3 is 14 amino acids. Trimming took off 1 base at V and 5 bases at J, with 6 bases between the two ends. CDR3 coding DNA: TGTGCCAGCAGCTTAGACAGTAATAATTCACCCCTCCACTTT. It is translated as CASSLDSNNSPLHF.

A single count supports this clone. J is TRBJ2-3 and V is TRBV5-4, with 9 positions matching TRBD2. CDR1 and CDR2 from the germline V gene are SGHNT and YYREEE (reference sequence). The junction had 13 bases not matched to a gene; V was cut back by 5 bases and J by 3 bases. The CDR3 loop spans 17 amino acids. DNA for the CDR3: TGTGCCAGCAGAAAAGGGGGCGGGGGGGCCAGGACAGATACGCAGTATTTT. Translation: CASRKGGGGARTDTQYF.

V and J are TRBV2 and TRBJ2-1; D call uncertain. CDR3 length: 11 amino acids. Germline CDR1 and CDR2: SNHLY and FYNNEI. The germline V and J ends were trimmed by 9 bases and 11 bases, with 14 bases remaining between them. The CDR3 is CARAMDSKQFF. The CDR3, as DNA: TGTGCCAGAGCGATGGATTCTAAGCAGTTCTTC.

The CDR3 sequence is CATRTDHSGANVLTF. The CDR3 DNA sequence: TGTGCCACCCGGACAGACCACTCCGGGGCCAACGTCCTGACTTTC. V usage is TRBV6-1 and J usage is TRBJ2-6; D possibly corresponds to TRBD1 (6 bases). This CDR3 comprises 15 residues. Germline CDR1 reads MNHNS; CDR2 reads SASEGT. The V and J ends lost 10 bases and 4 bases respectively, with 17 bases between them.

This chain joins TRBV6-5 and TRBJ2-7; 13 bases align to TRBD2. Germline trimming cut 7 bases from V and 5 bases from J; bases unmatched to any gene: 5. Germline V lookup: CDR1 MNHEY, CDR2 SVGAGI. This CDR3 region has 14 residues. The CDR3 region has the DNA TGTGCCAGCAAACCCGGGACTAGCGGGAACGAGCAGTACTTC. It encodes CASKPGTSGNEQYF.

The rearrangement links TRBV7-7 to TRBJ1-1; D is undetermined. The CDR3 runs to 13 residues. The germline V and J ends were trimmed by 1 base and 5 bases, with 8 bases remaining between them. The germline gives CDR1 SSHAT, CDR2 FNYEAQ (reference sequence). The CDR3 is CASSLGPTTEAFF. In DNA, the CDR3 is TGTGCCAGCAGCTTAGGCCCTACTACTGAAGCTTTCTTT.

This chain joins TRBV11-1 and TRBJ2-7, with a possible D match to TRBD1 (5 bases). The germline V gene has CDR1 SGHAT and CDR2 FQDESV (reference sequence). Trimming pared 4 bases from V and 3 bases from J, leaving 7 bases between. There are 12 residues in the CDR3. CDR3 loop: CASSSGFYEQYF. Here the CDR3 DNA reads TGTGCCAGCAGCTCAGGGTTCTACGAGCAGTACTTC. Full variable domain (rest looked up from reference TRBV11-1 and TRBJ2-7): EAEVAQSPRYKITEKSQAVAFWCDPISGHATLYWYRQILGQGPELLVQFQDESVVDDSQLPKDRFSAERLKGVDSTLKIQPAELGDSAMYLCASSSGFYEQYFGPGTRLTVT.

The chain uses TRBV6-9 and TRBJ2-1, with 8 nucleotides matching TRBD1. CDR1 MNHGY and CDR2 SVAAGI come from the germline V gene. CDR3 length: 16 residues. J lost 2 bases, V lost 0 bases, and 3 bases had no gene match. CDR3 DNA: TGTGCCAGCAGTTATTCCGGCAGGGGGCCCTACAATGAGCAGTTCTTC. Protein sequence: CASSYSGRGPYNEQFF.

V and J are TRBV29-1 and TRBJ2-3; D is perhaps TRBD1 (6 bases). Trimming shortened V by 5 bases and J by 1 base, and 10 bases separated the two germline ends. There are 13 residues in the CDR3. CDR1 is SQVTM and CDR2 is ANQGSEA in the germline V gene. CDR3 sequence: CSVTGSGTDTQYF. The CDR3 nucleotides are TGCAGCGTTACAGGGTCGGGCACAGATACGCAGTATTTT.